Below, 25 T cell receptor beta chains from the same sample are listed, as sequenced in a study of T cell changes during pregnancy in multiple sclerosis. Measured with immunoSEQ multiplex PCR; TCRdb has only the in-frame clones, and not every one. The sample lists about 28,000 clones, 89% occurring once. The starting material was CD4+ T cells from peripheral blood mononuclear cells, obtained in the second trimester of pregnancy. The source of these receptors is a female donor with multiple sclerosis, enrolled in a pregnancy study.

V and J are TRBV18 and TRBJ1-1; D is undetermined. The length of the CDR3 is 14 residues. V was cut by 5 bases and J by 1 base, with 11 bases left in between. The germline CDR1 and CDR2 sequences are KGHSH and LQKENI. The CDR3 nucleotides read TGTGCCAGCTCATTTAACAGACCGAACACTGAAGCTTTCTTT. Amino acids: CASSFNRPNTEAFF.

V is TRBV19 and J is TRBJ1-1; 8 bases are shared with TRBD1. The CDR3 runs to 15 residues. CDR1 is LNHDA and CDR2 is SQIVND in the germline V gene (reference sequence). With 6 bases clipped from V and 4 bases from J, the junction kept 10 bases outside the gene matches. CDR3 coding DNA: TGTGCCAGTAGACCTCGGGCAGGGGGCATCACTGAAGCTTTCTTT. This translates into CASRPRAGGITEAFF.

This clone is a singleton in its sample. This rearrangement joins TRBV2 to TRBJ2-1; 7 bases agree with TRBD1. The CDR3 runs to 13 residues. J was trimmed by 6 bases and V by 8 bases; bases with no gene match: 7. Germline values: CDR1 SNHLY, CDR2 FYNNEI. The CDR3 DNA is TGTGCCAGCCGGGACAGTAACGCCAATGAGCAGTTCTTC. As protein: CASRDSNANEQFF.

The V and J genes are TRBV7-9 and TRBJ1-4; possible D gene TRBD1, 6 bases. V was clipped by 5 bases and J by 7 bases, with 17 bases between them. The V gene's germline CDR1 is SEHNR and CDR2 FQNEAQ (reference sequence). There are 15 residues in the CDR3. The CDR3 DNA reads TGTGCCAGCAGCCAAGGCACAGGGAGGGGTGAAAAACTGTTTTTT. Translated, it gives CASSQGTGRGEKLFF.

The chain employs TRBV6-5 and TRBJ2-1; D gene ambiguous. Per the germline V gene, CDR1 is MNHEY and CDR2 is SVGAGI. Between the trimmed V and J ends, which lost 6 bases and 2 bases, there was a span of 14 bases. The length of the CDR3 is 15 residues. The CDR3 bases are TGTGCCAGCAGAAACTTCGGTACCCCCTACAATGAGCAGTTCTTC. The encoded protein is CASRNFGTPYNEQFF.

The genes are TRBV9 and TRBJ2-1, with a weak D call TRBD1 (6 bases). This CDR3 has 14 amino acids. The V end was cut by 4 bases, the J end by 6 bases, with 14 bases between. Germline CDR1 SGDLS, CDR2 YYNGEE. As DNA, the CDR3 is TGTGCCAGCAGCCTACAACAGGGAAGCAATGAGCAGTTCTTC. Residues: CASSLQQGSNEQFF.

The V call is TRBV6-1, the J call TRBJ1-5, with 7 bases aligning to TRBD1. The CDR3 totals 13 residues. In germline, CDR1 is MNHNS, CDR2 SASEGT. The trim removed 6 bases at V and 5 bases at J, leaving 4 bases unmatched. CDR3 coding DNA: TGTGCCAGCAGGACAGGGTACGATCAGCCCCAGCATTTT. It is translated as CASRTGYDQPQHF.

Comments on this clone: In the same sample, other DNA sequences code for this CDR3. The chain employs TRBV19 and TRBJ1-2, with D tentatively TRBD1 (5 bases). This CDR3 comprises 13 residues. Germline V gene sequence: CDR1 LNHDA, CDR2 SQIVND (reference sequence). V was cut by 4 bases and J by 2 bases, with 8 bases left in between. The CDR3 reads CASSKTENYGYTF. The CDR3 DNA follows: TGTGCCAGTAGTAAGACAGAGAACTATGGCTACACCTTC.

This chain uses TRBV5-1 with TRBJ2-2; D possibly corresponds to TRBD1 (5 bases). CDR1 and CDR2 from the germline V gene are SGHRS and YFSETQ. The CDR3 extends over 15 amino acids. V lost 0 bases, J lost 2 bases, and 8 bases lay in between. The CDR3 sequence: CASSLGTLNTGELFF. Written as DNA, the CDR3 is TGCGCCAGCAGCTTGGGGACATTAAACACCGGGGAGCTGTTTTTT.

V and J are TRBV5-1 and TRBJ2-5, with D unresolved. CDR1 is SGHRS and CDR2 is YFSETQ in the germline V gene. CDR3 length equals 15 residues. V dropped 2 bases and J dropped 5 bases, with 16 bases sitting between them. CDR3 amino acids: CASSFSVNPEETQYF. The CDR3 coding sequence is TGCGCCAGCAGCTTCTCCGTTAACCCTGAGGAGACCCAGTACTTC.

This chain joins TRBV6-1 and TRBJ2-7; D is unclear. V lost 4 bases and J 3 bases, leaving 10 bases between the germline ends. Germline CDR1 and CDR2: MNHNS and SASEGT. The CDR3 sequence is 13 residues long. The DNA for the CDR3 is TGTGCCAGCAGTGTCTGGCAGAACTACGAGCAGTACTTC. It translates to CASSVWQNYEQYF.

The rearrangement links TRBV7-9 to TRBJ2-1, with a tentative D call TRBD1 (7 bases). Trimming cost V 5 bases and J 5 bases, with 16 bases left between them. Germline CDR1 reads SEHNR; CDR2 reads FQNEAQ (reference sequence). CDR3 size: 15 residues. The chain's CDR3 is CASSGLRTGNNEQFF. CDR3 nucleotides: TGTGCCAGCAGCGGACTACGGACAGGTAACAATGAGCAGTTCTTC.

This sequence joins TRBV2 and TRBJ1-5; 8 bases agree with TRBD1. Unmatched junction bases numbered 0, after V lost 4 bases and J lost 4 bases. The germline V gene has CDR1 SNHLY and CDR2 FYNNEI. CDR3 size: 13 residues. The CDR3 here is CASSGQGNQPQHF. For the CDR3, the DNA is TGTGCCAGCAGTGGACAGGGGAATCAGCCCCAGCATTTT.

This chain connects TRBV9 to TRBJ2-5, with 8 nucleotides matching TRBD1. Germline CDR1 is SGDLS and CDR2 is YYNGEE. The CDR3 extends over 14 amino acids. Trimming cost V 0 bases and J 2 bases; bases outside gene matches: 0. The CDR3 DNA sequence: TGTGCCAGCAGCGTAGGACAGGGGCAAGAGACCCAGTACTTC. Amino acids: CASSVGQGQETQYF.

The rearrangement joins TRBV27 to TRBJ2-1, with TRBD1 matching 10 bases. The CDR3 has 20 residues. The J segment lost 0 bases and the V segment lost 2 bases, leaving 13 bases of the junction unmatched. Germline V lookup: CDR1 MNHEY, CDR2 SMNVEV (reference sequence). CDR3 in DNA: TGTGCCAGCAGTTTAATCCCGGGACAGGGGCTTGTAGACTCCTACAATGAGCAGTTCTTC. It translates to CASSLIPGQGLVDSYNEQFF.

The chain has TRBV4-2 and TRBJ2-3; the match to TRBD2 covers 16 bases. The germline gives CDR1 LGHNA, CDR2 YNFKEQ. This CDR3 spans 20 amino acids. V gave up 3 bases and J gave up 2 bases; unmatched junction bases: 11. CDR3 nucleotide sequence: TGTGCCAGCAGCCAGAGACCGGGACTAGCGGGGGGGACAAACACAGATACGCAGTATTTT. It yields the protein CASSQRPGLAGGTNTDTQYF.

V is TRBV27 and J is TRBJ2-3; 11 bases match TRBD2. CDR1 MNHEY and CDR2 SMNVEV come from the germline V gene (reference sequence). V trimming: 7 bases; J trimming: 2 bases; junction bases outside the gene matches: 20. The CDR3 loop spans 20 amino acids. CDR3 residues: CASTTLGVLAGGKFTDTQYF. The DNA of the CDR3 is TGTGCCAGCACTACCCTCGGGGTGCTAGCGGGGGGCAAATTCACAGATACGCAGTATTTT.

V usage is TRBV5-1 and J usage is TRBJ1-1; D gene uncertain. CDR3 length equals 14 residues. V was pared by 3 bases and J by 10 bases, with 19 bases between. Germline V CDR1 and CDR2: SGHRS, YFSETQ. The CDR3 is CASSSPSGSGRAFF. The CDR3 nucleotides read TGCGCCAGCAGCTCTCCCAGCGGGTCGGGTCGAGCTTTCTTT.

The chain combines TRBV7-3 with TRBJ2-2; D is perhaps TRBD1 (7 bases). V shed 4 bases and J shed 4 bases, with 10 bases lying between them. The CDR3 has 14 residues. Germline V lookup: CDR1 SGHTA, CDR2 FQGTGA. This chain's CDR3 is CASSSGGSTGELFF. The CDR3 DNA follows: TGTGCCAGCAGCTCAGGGGGGAGCACCGGGGAGCTGTTTTTT.

This clone was counted a single time. The chain uses TRBV7-2 and TRBJ1-1; weak D call: TRBD1 (6 bases). The V end lost 4 bases, the J end lost 4 bases, and 19 bases lay between the germline ends. CDR3 length: 16 amino acids. CDR1 and CDR2 (germline): SGHTA, FQGNSA. The CDR3 DNA reads TGTGCCAGCAGCTCCACGGGGGGGGCCTACGGCACTGAAGCTTTCTTT. Translated, it gives CASSSTGGAYGTEAFF.

This sequence joins TRBV7-2 and TRBJ2-6, with 8 bases lining up with TRBD1. J lost 0 bases, V lost 3 bases, and 10 bases had no gene match. The CDR3 spans 19 residues. From germline, CDR1 is SGHTA and CDR2 FQGNSA. The CDR3 region is CASSLRTGLGDSGANVLTF. The CDR3 nucleotides read TGTGCCAGCAGCTTGCGGACAGGGCTAGGGGACTCTGGGGCCAACGTCCTGACTTTC.

J is TRBJ2-3 and V is TRBV10-1; D uncertain. The CDR3 loop spans 14 amino acids. Trimming cost V 0 bases and J 7 bases, with 11 bases left between them. From germline, CDR1 is WNHNN and CDR2 SYGVQD (reference sequence). CDR3 region: CASSESLVGYTQYF. CDR3 DNA sequence: TGCGCCAGCAGTGAGTCTCTGGTCGGGTATACGCAGTATTTT.

The V call is TRBV4-1, the J call TRBJ2-3, with 9 bases fitting TRBD2. V lost 7 bases and J lost 0; bases outside the gene matches: 8. CDR1 and CDR2 from the germline V gene are MGHRA and YSYEKL. This CDR3 spans 16 amino acids. CDR3 amino acids: CASNLGLASSTDTQYF. Here the CDR3 DNA reads TGCGCCAGCAACCTCGGACTAGCGAGTAGCACAGATACGCAGTATTTT.

This clone is a singleton in its sample. V is TRBV9 and J is TRBJ2-3; no reliable D call. Trimming pared 1 base from V and 6 bases from J, leaving 6 bases between. The length of the CDR3 is 12 residues. Germline V gives CDR1 SGDLS, CDR2 YYNGEE. CDR3 sequence (DNA): TGTGCCAGCAGCGTATCCGGGGATACGCAGTATTTT. Protein product: CASSVSGDTQYF. Full variable domain (remainder filled in from reference TRBV9 and TRBJ2-3): DSGVTQTPKHLITATGQRVTLRCSPRSGDLSVYWYQQSLDQGLQFLIQYYNGEERAKGNILERFSAQQFPDLHSELNLSSLELGDSALYFCASSVSGDTQYFGPGTRLTVL.

The CDR3 region is CASSLEQVYNEQFF. In DNA, the CDR3 is TGTGCCAGCAGCTTAGAACAGGTTTACAATGAGCAGTTCTTC. The chain has TRBV11-2 and TRBJ2-1; tentative D call: TRBD1 (5 bases). Deletions cut 0 bases from V and 4 bases from J, with 7 bases between. This CDR3 region has 14 residues. From germline, CDR1 is SGHAT and CDR2 FQNNGV.